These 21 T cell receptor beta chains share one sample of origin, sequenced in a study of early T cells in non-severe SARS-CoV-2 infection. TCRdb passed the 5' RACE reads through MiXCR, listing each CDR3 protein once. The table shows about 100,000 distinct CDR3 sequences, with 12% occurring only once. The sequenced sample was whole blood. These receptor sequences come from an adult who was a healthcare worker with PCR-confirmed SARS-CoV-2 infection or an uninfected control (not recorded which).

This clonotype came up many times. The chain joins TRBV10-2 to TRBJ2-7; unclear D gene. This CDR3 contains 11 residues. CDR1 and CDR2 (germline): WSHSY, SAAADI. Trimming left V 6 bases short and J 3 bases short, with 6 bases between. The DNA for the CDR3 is TGCGCCAGCAGGGACCTCTACGAGCAGTACTTC. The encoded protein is CASRDLYEQYF.

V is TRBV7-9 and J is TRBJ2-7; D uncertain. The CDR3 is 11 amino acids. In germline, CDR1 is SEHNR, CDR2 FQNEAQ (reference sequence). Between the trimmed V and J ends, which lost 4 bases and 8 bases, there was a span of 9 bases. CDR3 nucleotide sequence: TGTGCCAGCAGCTCCCCTCAAAAGCAGTACTTC. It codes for CASSSPQKQYF.

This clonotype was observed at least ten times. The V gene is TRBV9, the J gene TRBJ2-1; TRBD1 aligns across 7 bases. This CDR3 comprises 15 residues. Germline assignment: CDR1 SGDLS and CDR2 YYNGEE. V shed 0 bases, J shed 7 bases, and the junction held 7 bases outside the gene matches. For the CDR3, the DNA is TGTGCCAGCAGCGTAGTGTCAGGGGGAGTTAATGAGCAGTTCTTC. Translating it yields CASSVVSGGVNEQFF.

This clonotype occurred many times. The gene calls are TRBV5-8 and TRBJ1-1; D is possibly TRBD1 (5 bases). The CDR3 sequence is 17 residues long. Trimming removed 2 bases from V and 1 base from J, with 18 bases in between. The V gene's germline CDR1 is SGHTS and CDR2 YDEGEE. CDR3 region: CASSLTVGGPENTEAFF. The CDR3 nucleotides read TGTGCCAGCAGCTTAACGGTCGGGGGACCTGAGAACACTGAAGCTTTCTTT.

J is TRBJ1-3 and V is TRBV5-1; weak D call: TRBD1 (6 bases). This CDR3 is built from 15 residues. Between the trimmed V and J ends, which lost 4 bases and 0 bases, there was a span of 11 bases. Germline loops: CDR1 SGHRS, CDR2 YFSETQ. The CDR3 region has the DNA TGCGCCAGCAGCCCAGGGGCCGTCTCTGGAAACACCATATATTTT. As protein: CASSPGAVSGNTIYF.

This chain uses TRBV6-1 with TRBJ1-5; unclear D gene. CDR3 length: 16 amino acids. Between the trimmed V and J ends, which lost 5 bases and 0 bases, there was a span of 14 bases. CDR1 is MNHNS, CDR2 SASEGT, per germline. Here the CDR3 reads CASSQTPRNSNQPQHF. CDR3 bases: TGTGCCAGCAGTCAAACCCCCCGTAATAGCAATCAGCCCCAGCATTTT.

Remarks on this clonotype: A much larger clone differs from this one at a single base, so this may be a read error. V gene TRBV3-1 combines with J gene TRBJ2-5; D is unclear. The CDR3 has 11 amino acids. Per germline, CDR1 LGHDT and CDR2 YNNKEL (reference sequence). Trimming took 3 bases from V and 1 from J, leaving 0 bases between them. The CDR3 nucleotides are TGTGCCAGCAGCCACCAAGAGACCCAGTACTTC. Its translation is CASSHQETQYF.

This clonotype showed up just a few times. The CDR3 spells CSASEYRAGEKLFF. DNA for the CDR3: TGCAGTGCTTCCGAGTACAGGGCCGGTGAAAAACTGTTTTTT. The rearrangement uses TRBV20-1 and TRBJ1-4, with D possibly matching TRBD1 (6 bases). The germline CDR1 and CDR2 sequences are DFQATT and SNEGSKA (reference sequence). The CDR3 has 14 amino acids. Trimming pared 5 bases from V and 7 bases from J, leaving 17 bases between.

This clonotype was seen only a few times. CDR3 amino acids: CASGFSHGYTF. The DNA of the CDR3 is TGTGCCAGCGGGTTTTCCCATGGCTACACCTTC. The V gene is TRBV2, the J gene TRBJ1-2; no firm D call. The CDR3 loop spans 11 amino acids. Trimming stripped 8 bases from V and 6 bases from J, with 10 bases between. The germline CDR1 and CDR2 sequences are SNHLY and FYNNEI. Drawing the rest from reference TRBV2 and TRBJ1-2, the complete variable domain is EPEVTQTPSHQVTQMGQEVILRCVPISNHLYFYWYRQILGQKVEFLVSFYNNEISEKSEIFDDQFSVERPDGSNFTLKIRSTKLEDSAMYFCASGFSHGYTFGSGTRLTVV.

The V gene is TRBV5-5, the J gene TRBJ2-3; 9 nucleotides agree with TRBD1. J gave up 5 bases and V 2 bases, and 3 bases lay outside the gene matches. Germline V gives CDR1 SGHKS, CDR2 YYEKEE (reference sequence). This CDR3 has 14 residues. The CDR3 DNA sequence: TGTGCCAGCAGCTTACAGGGGGCGGGAGATACGCAGTATTTT. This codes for CASSLQGAGDTQYF.

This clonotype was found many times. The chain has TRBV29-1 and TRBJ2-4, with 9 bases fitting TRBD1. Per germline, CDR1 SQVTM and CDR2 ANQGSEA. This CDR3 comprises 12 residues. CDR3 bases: TGCAGACCCACAGGGGGCGAGGACATTCAGTACTTC. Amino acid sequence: CRPTGGEDIQYF.

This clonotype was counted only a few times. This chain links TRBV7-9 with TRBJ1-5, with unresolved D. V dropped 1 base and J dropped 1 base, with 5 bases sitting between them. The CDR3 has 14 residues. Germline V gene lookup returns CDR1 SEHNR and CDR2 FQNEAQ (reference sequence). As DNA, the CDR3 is TGTGCCAGCAGCTTAGGGGAGAGCAATCAGCCCCAGCATTTT. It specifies CASSLGESNQPQHF.

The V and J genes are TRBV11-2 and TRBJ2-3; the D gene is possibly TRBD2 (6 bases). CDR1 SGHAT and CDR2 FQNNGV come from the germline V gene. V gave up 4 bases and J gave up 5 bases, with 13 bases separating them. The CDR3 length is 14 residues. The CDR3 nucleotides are TGTGCCAGCAGCTCGGACGTGGGGGGAGATACGCAGTATTTT. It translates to CASSSDVGGDTQYF.

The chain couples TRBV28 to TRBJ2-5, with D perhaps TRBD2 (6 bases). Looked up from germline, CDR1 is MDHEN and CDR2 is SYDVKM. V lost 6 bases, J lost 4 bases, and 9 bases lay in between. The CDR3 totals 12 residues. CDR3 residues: CASRSGLETQYF. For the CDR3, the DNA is TGTGCCAGCAGAAGCGGGTTAGAGACCCAGTACTTC.

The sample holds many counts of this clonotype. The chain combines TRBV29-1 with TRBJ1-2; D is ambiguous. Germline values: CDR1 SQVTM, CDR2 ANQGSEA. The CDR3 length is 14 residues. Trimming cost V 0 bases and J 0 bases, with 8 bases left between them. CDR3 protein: CSVEERGANYGYTF. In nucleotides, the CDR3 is TGCAGCGTTGAAGAACGTGGGGCTAACTATGGCTACACCTTC. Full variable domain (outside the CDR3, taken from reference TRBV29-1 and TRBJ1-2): SAVISQKPSRDICQRGTSLTIQCQVDSQVTMMFWYRQQPGQSLTLIATANQGSEATYESGFVIDKFPISRPNLTFSTLTVSNMSPEDSSIYLCSVEERGANYGYTFGSGTRLTVV.

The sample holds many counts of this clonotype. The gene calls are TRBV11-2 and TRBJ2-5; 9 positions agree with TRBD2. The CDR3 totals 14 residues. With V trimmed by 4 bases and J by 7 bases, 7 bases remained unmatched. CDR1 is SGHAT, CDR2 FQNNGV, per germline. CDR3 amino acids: CASSSIAGATTQYF. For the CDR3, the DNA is TGTGCCAGCAGCTCTATAGCGGGAGCGACGACCCAGTACTTC.

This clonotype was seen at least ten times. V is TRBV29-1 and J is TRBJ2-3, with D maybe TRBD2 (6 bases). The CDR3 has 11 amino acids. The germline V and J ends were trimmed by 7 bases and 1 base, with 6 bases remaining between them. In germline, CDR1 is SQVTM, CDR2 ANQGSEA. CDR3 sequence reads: CSGLGTDTQYF. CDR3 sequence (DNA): TGCAGCGGACTAGGCACAGATACGCAGTATTTT.

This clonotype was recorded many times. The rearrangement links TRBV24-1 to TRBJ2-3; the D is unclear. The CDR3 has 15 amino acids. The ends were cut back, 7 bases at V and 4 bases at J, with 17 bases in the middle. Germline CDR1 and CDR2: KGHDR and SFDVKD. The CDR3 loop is CATRSSPDGADTQYF. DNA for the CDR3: TGTGCCACCAGATCGTCCCCAGATGGCGCAGATACGCAGTATTTT.

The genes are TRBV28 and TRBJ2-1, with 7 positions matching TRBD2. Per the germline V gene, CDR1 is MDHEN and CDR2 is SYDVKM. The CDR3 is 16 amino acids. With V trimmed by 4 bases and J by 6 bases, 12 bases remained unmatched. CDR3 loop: CASSSWGGLQGNEQFF. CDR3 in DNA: TGTGCCAGCAGTTCCTGGGGGGGGTTGCAGGGCAATGAGCAGTTCTTC.

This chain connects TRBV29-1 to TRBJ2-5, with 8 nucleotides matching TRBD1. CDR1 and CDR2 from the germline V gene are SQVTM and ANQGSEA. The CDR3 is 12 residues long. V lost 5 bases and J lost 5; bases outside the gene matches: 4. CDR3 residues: CSVSGGRETQYF. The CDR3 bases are TGCAGCGTTTCAGGGGGCCGGGAGACCCAGTACTTC.

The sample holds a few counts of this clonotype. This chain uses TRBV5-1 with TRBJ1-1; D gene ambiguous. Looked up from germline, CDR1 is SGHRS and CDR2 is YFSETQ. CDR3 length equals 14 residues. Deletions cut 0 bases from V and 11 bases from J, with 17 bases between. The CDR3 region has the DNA TGCGCCAGCAGCTTGGACCCCAAGCCCGAAGGGGCTTTCTTT. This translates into CASSLDPKPEGAFF.